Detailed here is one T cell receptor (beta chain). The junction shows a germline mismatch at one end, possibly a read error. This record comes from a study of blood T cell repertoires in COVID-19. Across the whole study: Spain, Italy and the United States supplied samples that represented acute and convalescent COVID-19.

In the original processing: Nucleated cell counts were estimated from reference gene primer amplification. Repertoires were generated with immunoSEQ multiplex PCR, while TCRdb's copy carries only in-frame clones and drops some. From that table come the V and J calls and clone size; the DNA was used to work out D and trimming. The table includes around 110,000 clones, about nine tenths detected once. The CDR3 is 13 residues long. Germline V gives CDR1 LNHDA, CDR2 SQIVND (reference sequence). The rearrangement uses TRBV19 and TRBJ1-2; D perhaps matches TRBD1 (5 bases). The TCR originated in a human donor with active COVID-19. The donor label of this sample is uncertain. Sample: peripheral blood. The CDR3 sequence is CASSLDRNYGYTF. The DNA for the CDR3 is TGTGCCAGTAGTTTAGACAGAAACTATGGCTACACCTTC.